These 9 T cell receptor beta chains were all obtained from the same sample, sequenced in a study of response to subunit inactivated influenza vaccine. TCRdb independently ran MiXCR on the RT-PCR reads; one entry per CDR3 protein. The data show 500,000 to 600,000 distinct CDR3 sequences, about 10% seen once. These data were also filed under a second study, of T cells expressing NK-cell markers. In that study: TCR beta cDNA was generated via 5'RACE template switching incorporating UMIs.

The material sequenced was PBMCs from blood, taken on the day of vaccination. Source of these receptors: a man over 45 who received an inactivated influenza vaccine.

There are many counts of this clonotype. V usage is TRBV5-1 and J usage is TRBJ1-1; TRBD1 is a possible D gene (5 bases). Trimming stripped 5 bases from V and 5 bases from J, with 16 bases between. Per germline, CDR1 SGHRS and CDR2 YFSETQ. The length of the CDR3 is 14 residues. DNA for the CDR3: TGCGCCAGCAGAAAGGACAATATGGGAACTGAAGCTTTCTTT. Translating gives CASRKDNMGTEAFF.

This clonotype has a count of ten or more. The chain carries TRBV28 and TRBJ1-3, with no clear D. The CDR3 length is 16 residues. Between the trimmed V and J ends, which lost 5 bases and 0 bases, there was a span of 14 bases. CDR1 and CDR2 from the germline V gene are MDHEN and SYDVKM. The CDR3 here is CASSSTGLISGNTIYF. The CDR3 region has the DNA TGTGCCAGCAGTAGTACGGGATTAATCTCTGGAAACACCATATATTTT.

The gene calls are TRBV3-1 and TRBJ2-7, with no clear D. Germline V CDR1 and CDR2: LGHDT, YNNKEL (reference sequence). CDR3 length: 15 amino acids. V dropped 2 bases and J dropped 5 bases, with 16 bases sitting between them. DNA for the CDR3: TGTGCCAGCAGCCAATCAGCAGCCGGCACGGACGAGCAGTACTTC. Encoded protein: CASSQSAAGTDEQYF.

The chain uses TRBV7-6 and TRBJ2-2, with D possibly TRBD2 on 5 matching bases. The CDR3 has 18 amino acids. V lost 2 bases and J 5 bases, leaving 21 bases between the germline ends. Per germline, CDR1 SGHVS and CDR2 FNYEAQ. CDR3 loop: CASSLLRVELSGTGELFF. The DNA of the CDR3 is TGTGCCAGCAGCTTATTACGAGTGGAGTTGTCGGGGACCGGGGAGCTGTTTTTT.

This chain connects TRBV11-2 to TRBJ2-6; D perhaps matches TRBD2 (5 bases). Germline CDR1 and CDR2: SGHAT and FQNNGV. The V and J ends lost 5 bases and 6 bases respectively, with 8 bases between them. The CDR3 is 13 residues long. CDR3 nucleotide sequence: TGTGCCAGCAGCCCCGGGGTGGCCAACGTCCTGACTTTC. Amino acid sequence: CASSPGVANVLTF.

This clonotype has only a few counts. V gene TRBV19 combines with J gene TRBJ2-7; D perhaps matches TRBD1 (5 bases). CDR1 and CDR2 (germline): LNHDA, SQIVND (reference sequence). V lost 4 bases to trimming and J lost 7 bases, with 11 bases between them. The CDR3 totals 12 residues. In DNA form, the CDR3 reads TGTGCCAGTAGTACAGGGTCCGTTGAGCAGTACTTC. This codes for CASSTGSVEQYF.

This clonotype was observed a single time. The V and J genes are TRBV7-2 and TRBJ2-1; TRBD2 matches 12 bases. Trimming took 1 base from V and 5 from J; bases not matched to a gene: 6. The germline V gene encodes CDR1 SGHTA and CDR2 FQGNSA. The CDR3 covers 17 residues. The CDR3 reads CASSLGASGRAHNEQFF. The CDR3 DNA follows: TGTGCCAGCAGCTTAGGGGCTAGCGGGAGGGCCCACAATGAGCAGTTCTTC.

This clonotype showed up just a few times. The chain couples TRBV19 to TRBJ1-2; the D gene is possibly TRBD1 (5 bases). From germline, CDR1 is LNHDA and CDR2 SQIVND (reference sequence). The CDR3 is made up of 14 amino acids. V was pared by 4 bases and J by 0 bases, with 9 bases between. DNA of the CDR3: TGTGCCAGTAGTAGGCAGGGCACTAACTATGGCTACACCTTC. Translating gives CASSRQGTNYGYTF.

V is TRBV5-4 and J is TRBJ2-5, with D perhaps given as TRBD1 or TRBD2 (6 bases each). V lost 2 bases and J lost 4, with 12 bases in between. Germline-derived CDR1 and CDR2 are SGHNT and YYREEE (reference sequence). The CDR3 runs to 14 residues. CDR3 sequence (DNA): TGTGCCAGCAGCTTTTTCGGGGGCAGAGAGACCCAGTACTTC. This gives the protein CASSFFGGRETQYF.